This T cell receptor (beta chain) was recorded in a study of control samples from healthy donors and cancer patients. Sequenced by immunoSEQ multiplex PCR; TCRdb stores in-frame clones only, minus some. The sample yields about 130,000 clones, roughly 87% seen once. The CDR3 totals 13 residues. V shed 1 base and J shed 8 bases, with 11 bases lying between them. The sequence derives from a man aged 18 to 29 in good health. The chain has TRBV12-3 or TRBV12-4 and TRBJ1-1, with D maybe TRBD1 (5 bases). The sequenced sample was blood. CDR3 protein: CASSLEGREEAFF. Written as DNA, the CDR3 is TGTGCCAGCAGTTTAGAGGGCAGGGAAGAAGCTTTCTTT.